This T cell receptor beta chain was profiled in a study of T-cell reconstitution after alpha-beta-depleted transplantation in children. The germline V gene has CDR1 MGHDK and CDR2 SYGVNS. CDR3 length: 15 residues. Germline trimming cut 3 bases from V and 4 bases from J; bases unmatched to any gene: 8. The TCRbeta library was prepared with unique molecular identifiers. In TCRdb, the PCR reads were re-called with MiXCR into one record per CDR3 protein. The data contain about 200,000 distinct CDR3 sequences, approximately 6.9% of them singletons. This clonotype was recorded at least ten times. This chain joins TRBV25-1 and TRBJ2-5; the match to TRBD1 covers 7 bases. Specimen: PBMCs, collected before TCRalphabeta/CD19-depleted stem cell transplant. This sequence was found in a boy under 10 years old with acute lymphoblastic leukemia, due to receive a stem cell transplant. Written as DNA, the CDR3 is TGTGCCAGCAGTGACTACAGGGGAGAGGTAGAGACCCAGTACTTC. It is translated as CASSDYRGEVETQYF.